The clone carrying this TCR beta chain was seen just once. The antigen remains undetermined. This sample stems from a study of graft-versus-host responses after intestinal transplantation. Study overall: Transplantation in recipients was multivisceral, liver-intestinal, or isolated intestinal. All recipients got anti-thymocyte globulin induction, then tacrolimus and steroids for around three years.

Study results and caveats: Early after transplant, HvG declines were associated with peak levels of circulating GvH clones.

This table comes from immunoSEQ multiplex PCR, and its TCRdb copy is limited to in-frame clones, with some not included. The sample lists 20,000 or so clones, more than 65% occurring once. V gave up 3 bases and J gave up 3 bases, with 7 bases separating them. Germline lookup yields CDR1 SGHDT and CDR2 YYEEEE. The CDR3 sequence is 12 residues long. This sequence joins TRBV5-6 and TRBJ2-7; D is perhaps TRBD1 (5 bases). The TCR sequence derives from a human patient who received an intestinal transplant, so some T cells may come from the graft donor. The material sequenced was PBMCs, taken 14 days after transplant. CDR3 in DNA: TGTGCCAGCAGCTGGGGCCGCTACGAGCAGTACTTC. This gives the protein CASSWGRYEQYF.